A selection of T cell receptor beta chains follows, all from one sample in a study of shared clonotypes between healthy human individuals. Assay used: immunoSEQ multiplex PCR; TCRdb lists only in-frame clones, some missing. The data contain around 550,000 clones, 95% to 97% of them seen just once; the ten biggest clones take up about 0.064%. Sequencing was carried out using naive CD4+ T cells sorted from blood. All receptors derive from a woman aged 25 to 39 in good health. Each CDR3 is given with its conserved first and last residue. A D gene is named only where the DNA matches it firmly. Clone sizes are given selectively: once, few, many, or a class where the clone is expanded.

>-|TRBV5-1|TRBJ2-7|-
TGCGCCAGCAGCTTGGCAGGGTCCAGCTACGAGCAGTACTTC
CASSLAGSSYEQYF
>-|TRBV30|TRBJ2-2|-
TGTGCCTGGAGTGTAACTCTCTTGGACGGGGAGCTGTTTTTT
CAWSVTLLDGELFF
>-|TRBV5-1|TRBJ2-7|-
TGCGCCAGCAGCAGTCGGGACATGTACGAGCAGTACTTC
CASSSRDMYEQYF
>-|TRBV7-8|TRBJ1-5|-
TGTGCCAGCAGCGCAGAGATGGTAGGTGTCGTAGGGCCCCAGCATTTT
CASSAEMVGVVGPQHF
>once|TRBV30|TRBJ1-2|-
TGTGCCTGGAGTGGGTTTCTTAACGGGAGAAACTATGGCTACACCTTC
CAWSGFLNGRNYGYTF
>-|TRBV9|TRBJ1-2|-
TGTGCCAGCAGCGGATCGCAAGGTCTGGGCGGCTACACCTTC
CASSGSQGLGGYTF
>-|TRBV19|TRBJ2-7|TRBD1
TGTGCCAGTAGTATAGACTTCGGGACAGGGGGGTACGAGCAGTACTTC
CASSIDFGTGGYEQYF
>-|TRBV7-2|TRBJ1-5|-
TGTGCCAGCAGCTTATCGTTTCTTGGGAGCCGAAAGCCCCCCCAGCATTTT
CASSLSFLGSRKPPQHF
>-|TRBV7-9|TRBJ1-1|-
TGTGCCAGCAGCCACAGCTACGGGGGGCAGGTAGAAGAGGCTGAAGCTTTCTTT
CASSHSYGGQVEEAEAFF
>-|TRBV14|TRBJ1-1|-
TGTGCCAGCAGCCAAGGTCGGGGACCTGAAGCTTTCTTT
CASSQGRGPEAFF
>few|TRBV6-5|TRBJ2-7|-
TGTGCCAGCAGTTACTCCAGATTTGCCCACGAGCAGTACTTC
CASSYSRFAHEQYF
>-|TRBV20-1|TRBJ2-5|-
TGCAGTGCTCGGGAGACCCAGTACTTC
CSARETQYF
>-|TRBV15|TRBJ2-2|TRBD1
TGTGCCACCAGCAGACACAGGGGAACAGGGGAGCTGTTTTTT
CATSRHRGTGELFF
>-|TRBV29-1|TRBJ1-4|TRBD1
TGCAGCGTCGGGACAGGGGGCAAGGGTGAAAAACTGTTTTTT
CSVGTGGKGEKLFF
>-|TRBV18|TRBJ2-7|-
TGTGCCAGCTCACCAACCGGGACGGACTACGAGCAGTACTTC
CASSPTGTDYEQYF
>-|TRBV18|TRBJ2-7|-
TGTGCCAGCTCACCTGGGACGCCACGGATCAACTCCTACGAGCAGTACTTC
CASSPGTPRINSYEQYF
>-|TRBV28|TRBJ2-2|TRBD2
TGTGCCAGCAGTTTGGCGGGACTAGCGGGAGTCACCGGGGAGCTGTTTTTT
CASSLAGLAGVTGELFF
>-|TRBV7-3|TRBJ2-7|-
TGTGCCAGCAGCCCGACTTCTAGCGCGGCCTACGAGCAGTACTTC
CASSPTSSAAYEQYF
>-|TRBV6-1|TRBJ2-7|TRBD1
TGTGCCAGCTCGGGACAGGGTGGCTCCTACGAGCAGTACTTC
CASSGQGGSYEQYF
>-|TRBV11-2|TRBJ2-1|-
TGTGCCAGCAGCTTAGGCCGGGACTCAGTAGAAAATGAGCAGTTCTTC
CASSLGRDSVENEQFF
>once|TRBV7-8|TRBJ1-2|-
TGTGCCAGCAGCCCCCGGCTGCGTGGCTACACCTTC
CASSPRLRGYTF
>-|TRBV11-2|TRBJ1-3|-
TGTGCCAGCAGCTTAGTACACTACTCTGGAAACACCATATATTTT
CASSLVHYSGNTIYF
>-|TRBV28|TRBJ2-7|-
TGTGCCAGCAGTTTGTCTAGAAGAAACTACGAGCAGTACTTC
CASSLSRRNYEQYF
>-|TRBV30|TRBJ2-7|-
TGTGCCTATGCGAACATGAACGAGCAGTACTTC
CAYANMNEQYF
>-|TRBV11-2|TRBJ2-3|-
TGTGCCACCAGGAGTTTAAGCACAGATACGCAGTATTTT
CATRSLSTDTQYF
>-|TRBV11-2|TRBJ2-1|TRBD2
TGTGCCAGCAGCTTCTTCGCGGGAGCCCACAATGAGCAGTTCTTC
CASSFFAGAHNEQFF
>-|TRBV19|TRBJ2-2|-
TGTGCCAGTAGTATAGGGGGGGCCGGGGAGCTGTTTTTT
CASSIGGAGELFF
>-|TRBV11-3|TRBJ2-6|-
TGTGCCAGCAGCGCCGGACGTTCCTCTGGGGCCAACGTCCTGACTTTC
CASSAGRSSGANVLTF
>-|TRBV7-9|TRBJ2-7|-
TGTGCCAGCAGTCAGGGGCCGCCGCGTGACGAGCAGTACTTC
CASSQGPPRDEQYF
>once|TRBV11-2|TRBJ1-6|-
TGTGCCAGCAGCCTTCCACCCTCACCCCTCCACTTT
CASSLPPSPLHF
>-|TRBV7-8|TRBJ2-6|-
TGTGCCAGCAGCTTTTCTGGGGCCAACGTCCTGACTTTC
CASSFSGANVLTF
>-|TRBV7-9|TRBJ2-6|-
TGTGCCAGCAGCTGGGTGGACTCTGGGGCCAACGTCCTGACTTTC
CASSWVDSGANVLTF
>-|TRBV5-4|TRBJ2-1|TRBD1
TGTGCCAGCAGCTTCCGCCCGGGACAGGGGTACAATGAGCAGTTCTTC
CASSFRPGQGYNEQFF
>few|TRBV19|TRBJ1-5|-
TGTGCCAGTACCTCCTACAGGCTTGGTCAGCCCCAGCATTTT
CASTSYRLGQPQHF
>-|TRBV4-1|TRBJ1-1|-
TGCGCCAGCAGCCAGGTGGACCGTGGGACTGAAGCTTTCTTT
CASSQVDRGTEAFF
>-|TRBV9|TRBJ2-5|TRBD2
TGTGCCAGCAGCGTAGTAAGTCTAGCGGGAGAGACCCAGTACTTC
CASSVVSLAGETQYF
>once|TRBV29-1|TRBJ2-7|TRBD2
TGCAGCGCCTCCCGGACTAGCGGGTCCTACGAGCAGTACTTC
CSASRTSGSYEQYF
>-|TRBV7-9|TRBJ1-1|-
TGTGCCAGCAGCTTCGAGGACACTGAAGCTTTCTTT
CASSFEDTEAFF
>-|TRBV27|TRBJ2-7|TRBD2
TGTGCCAGCAGTTTGCCCAGCGGGGGAAGGAACGAGCAGTACTTC
CASSLPSGGRNEQYF
>once|TRBV5-4|TRBJ2-2|-
TGTGCCAGCAGCTTGGGAAGGGTCCCCGCCGGGGAGCTGTTTTTT
CASSLGRVPAGELFF
>-|TRBV5-4|TRBJ1-6|-
TGTGCCAGCAGCTTGGGAGGAGTTGGTTCACCCCTCCACTTT
CASSLGGVGSPLHF
>-|TRBV29-1|TRBJ2-7|-
TGCAGCGTTGTTCTTCAGGGCGCCGTCAACGAGCAGTACTTC
CSVVLQGAVNEQYF
>-|TRBV5-5|TRBJ2-7|-
TGTGCCAGCAACAGAGGGGGAAGCTCCTACGAGCAGTACTTC
CASNRGGSSYEQYF
>-|TRBV5-1|TRBJ1-2|-
TGCGCCAGCAGCTTTTATTCACAGGGAAGGCCCCATGGCTACACCTTC
CASSFYSQGRPHGYTF
>-|TRBV9|TRBJ2-3|-
TGTGCCAGCAGCGTCGGGGGCGCCTACACAGATACGCAGTATTTT
CASSVGGAYTDTQYF
>-|TRBV10-3|TRBJ2-5|TRBD2
TGTGCCATCAGTGGGACTAGCGATTTGGGGACCCAGTACTTC
CAISGTSDLGTQYF